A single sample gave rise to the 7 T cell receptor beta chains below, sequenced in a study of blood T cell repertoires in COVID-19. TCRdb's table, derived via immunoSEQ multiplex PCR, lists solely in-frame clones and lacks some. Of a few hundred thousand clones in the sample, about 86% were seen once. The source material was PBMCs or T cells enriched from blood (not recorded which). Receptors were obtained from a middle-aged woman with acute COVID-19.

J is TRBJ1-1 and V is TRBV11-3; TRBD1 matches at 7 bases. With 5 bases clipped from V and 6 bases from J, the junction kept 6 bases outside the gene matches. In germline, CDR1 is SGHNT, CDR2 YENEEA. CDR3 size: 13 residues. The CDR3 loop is CASSKTGAPEAFF. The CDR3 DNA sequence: TGTGCCAGCAGCAAAACAGGGGCGCCTGAAGCTTTCTTT.

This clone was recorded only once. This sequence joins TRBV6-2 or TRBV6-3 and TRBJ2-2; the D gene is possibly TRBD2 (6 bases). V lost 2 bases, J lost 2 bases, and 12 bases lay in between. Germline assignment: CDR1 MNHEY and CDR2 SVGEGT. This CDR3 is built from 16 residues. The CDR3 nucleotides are TGTGCCAGCAGTTACCACGGGACTTTTAACACCGGGGAGCTGTTTTTT. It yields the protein CASSYHGTFNTGELFF.

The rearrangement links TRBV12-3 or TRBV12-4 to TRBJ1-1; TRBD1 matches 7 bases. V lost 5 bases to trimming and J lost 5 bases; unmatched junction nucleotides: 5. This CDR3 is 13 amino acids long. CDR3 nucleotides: TGTGCCAGCAGTGCGACAGGGAGAACTGAAGCTTTCTTT. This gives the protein CASSATGRTEAFF.

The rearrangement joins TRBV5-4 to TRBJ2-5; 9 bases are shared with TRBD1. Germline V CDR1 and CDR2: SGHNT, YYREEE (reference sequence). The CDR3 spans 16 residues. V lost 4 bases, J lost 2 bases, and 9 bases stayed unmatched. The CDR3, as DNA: TGTGCCAGCAGCCCACGACAGGGGGGGAGTCAAGAGACCCAGTACTTC. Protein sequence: CASSPRQGGSQETQYF. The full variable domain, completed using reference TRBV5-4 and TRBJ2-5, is ETGVTQSPTHLIKTRGQQVTLRCSSQSGHNTVSWYQQALGQGPQFIFQYYREEENGRGNFPPRFSGLQFPNYSSELNVNALELDDSALYLCASSPRQGGSQETQYFGPGTRLLVL.

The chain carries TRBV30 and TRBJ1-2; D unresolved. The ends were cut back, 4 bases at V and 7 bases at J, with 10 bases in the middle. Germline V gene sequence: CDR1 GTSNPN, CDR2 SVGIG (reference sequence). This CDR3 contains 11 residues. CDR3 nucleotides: TGTGCCTGGATCGTAGCCGGTGGCTACACCTTC. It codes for CAWIVAGGYTF. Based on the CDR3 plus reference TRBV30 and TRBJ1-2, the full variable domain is SQTIHQWPATLVQPVGSPLSLECTVEGTSNPNLYWYRQAAGRGLQLLFYSVGIGQISSEVPQNLSASRPQDRQFILSSKKLLLSDSGFYLCAWIVAGGYTFGSGTRLTVV.

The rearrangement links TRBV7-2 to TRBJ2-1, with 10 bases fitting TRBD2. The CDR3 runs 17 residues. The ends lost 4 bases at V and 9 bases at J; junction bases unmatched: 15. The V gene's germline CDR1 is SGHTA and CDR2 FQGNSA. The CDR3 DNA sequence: TGTGCCAGCAGCTACGGCGGGCTAGCGGGAGTCCGGGGTGAGCAGTTCTTC. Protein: CASSYGGLAGVRGEQFF. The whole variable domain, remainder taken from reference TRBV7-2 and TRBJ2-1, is GAGVSQSPSNKVTEKGKDVELRCDPISGHTALYWYRQSLGQGLEFLIYFQGNSAPDKSGLPSDRFSAERTGGSVSTLTIQRTQQEDSAVYLCASSYGGLAGVRGEQFFGPGTRLTVL.

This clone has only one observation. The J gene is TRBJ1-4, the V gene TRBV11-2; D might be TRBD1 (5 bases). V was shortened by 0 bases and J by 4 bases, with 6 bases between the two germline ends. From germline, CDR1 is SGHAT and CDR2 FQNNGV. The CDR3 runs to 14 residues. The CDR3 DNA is TGTGCCAGCAGCTTAGAGGGGGGTAATGAAAAACTGTTTTTT. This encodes CASSLEGGNEKLFF.